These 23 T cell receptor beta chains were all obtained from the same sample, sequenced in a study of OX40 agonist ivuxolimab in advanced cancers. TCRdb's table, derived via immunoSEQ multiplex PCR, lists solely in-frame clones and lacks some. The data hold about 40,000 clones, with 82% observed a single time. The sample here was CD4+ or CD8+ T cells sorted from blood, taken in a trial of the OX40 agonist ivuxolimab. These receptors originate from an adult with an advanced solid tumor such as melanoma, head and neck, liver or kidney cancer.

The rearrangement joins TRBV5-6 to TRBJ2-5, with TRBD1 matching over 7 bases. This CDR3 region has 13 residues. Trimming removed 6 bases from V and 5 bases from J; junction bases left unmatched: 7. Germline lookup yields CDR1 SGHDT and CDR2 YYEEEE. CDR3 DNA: TGTGCCAGCATGACAGGGTATCGGGAGACCCAGTACTTC. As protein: CASMTGYRETQYF.

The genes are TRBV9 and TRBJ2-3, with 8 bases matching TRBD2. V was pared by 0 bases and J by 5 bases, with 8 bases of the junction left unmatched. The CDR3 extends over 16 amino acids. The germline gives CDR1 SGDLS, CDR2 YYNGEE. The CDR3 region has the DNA TGTGCCAGCAGCGTAGACCCAGCGGGAGCGGGAGATACGCAGTATTTT. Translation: CASSVDPAGAGDTQYF.

CDR3: CSVESLSRETQYF. CDR3 sequence (DNA): TGCAGCGTTGAAAGCCTGTCACGGGAGACCCAGTACTTC. The gene calls are TRBV29-1 and TRBJ2-5, with D unresolved. Germline V lookup: CDR1 SQVTM, CDR2 ANQGSEA. V shed 2 bases and J shed 5 bases, with 12 bases lying between them. The CDR3 loop spans 13 amino acids.

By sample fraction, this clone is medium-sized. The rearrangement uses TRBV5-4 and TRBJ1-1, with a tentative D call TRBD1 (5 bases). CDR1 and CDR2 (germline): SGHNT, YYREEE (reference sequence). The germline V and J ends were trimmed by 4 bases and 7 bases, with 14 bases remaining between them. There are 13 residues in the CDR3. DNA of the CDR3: TGTGCCAGCAGCATCCAGGGTGGTGGTGAAGCTTTCTTT. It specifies CASSIQGGGEAFF.

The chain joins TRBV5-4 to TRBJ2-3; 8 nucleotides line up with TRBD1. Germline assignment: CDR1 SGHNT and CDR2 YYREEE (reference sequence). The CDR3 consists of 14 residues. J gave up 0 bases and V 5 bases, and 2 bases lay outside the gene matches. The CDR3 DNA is TGTGCCAGCAGTCGACAGGGGAGCACAGATACGCAGTATTTT. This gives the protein CASSRQGSTDTQYF.

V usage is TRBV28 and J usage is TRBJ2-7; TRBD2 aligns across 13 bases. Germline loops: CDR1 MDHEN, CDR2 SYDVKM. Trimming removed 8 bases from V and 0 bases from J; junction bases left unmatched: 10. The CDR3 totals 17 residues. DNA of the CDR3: TGTGCCAGCCGGACTAGCGGGAGTACTTTGAGCTCCTACGAGCAGTACTTC. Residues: CASRTSGSTLSSYEQYF.

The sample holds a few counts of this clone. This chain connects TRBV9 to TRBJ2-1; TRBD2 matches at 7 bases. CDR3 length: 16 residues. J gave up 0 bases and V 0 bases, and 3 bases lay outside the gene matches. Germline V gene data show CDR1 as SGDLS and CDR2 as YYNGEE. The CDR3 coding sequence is TGTGCCAGCAGCGTAGGGGTAGCGGGCTCCTACAATGAGCAGTTCTTC. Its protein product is CASSVGVAGSYNEQFF.

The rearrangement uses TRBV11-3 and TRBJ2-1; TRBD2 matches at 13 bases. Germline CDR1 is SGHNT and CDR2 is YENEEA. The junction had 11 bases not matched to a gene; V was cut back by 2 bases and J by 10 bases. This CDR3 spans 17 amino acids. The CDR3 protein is CASSLTGPLAGGREQFF. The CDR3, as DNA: TGTGCCAGCAGCTTAACTGGGCCACTAGCGGGGGGGCGGGAGCAGTTCTTC. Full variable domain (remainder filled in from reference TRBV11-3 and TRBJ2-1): EAGVVQSPRYKIIEKKQPVAFWCNPISGHNTLYWYLQNLGQGPELLIRYENEEAVDDSQLPKDRFSAERLKGVDSTLKIQPAELGDSAVYLCASSLTGPLAGGREQFFGPGTRLTVL.

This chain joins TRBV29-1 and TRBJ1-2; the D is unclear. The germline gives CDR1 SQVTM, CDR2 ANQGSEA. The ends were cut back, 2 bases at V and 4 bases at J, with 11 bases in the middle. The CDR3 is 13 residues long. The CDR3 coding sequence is TGCAGCGTTGAATTAGGGCCTTCCTATGGCTACACCTTC. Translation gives CSVELGPSYGYTF.

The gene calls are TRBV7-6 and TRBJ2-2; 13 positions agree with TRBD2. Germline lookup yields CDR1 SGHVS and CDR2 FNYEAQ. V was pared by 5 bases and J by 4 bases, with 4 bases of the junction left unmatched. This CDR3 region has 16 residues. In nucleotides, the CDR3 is TGTGCCAGCAGCCGGACTAGCGGGAGTGCCACCGGGGAGCTGTTTTTT. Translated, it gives CASSRTSGSATGELFF.

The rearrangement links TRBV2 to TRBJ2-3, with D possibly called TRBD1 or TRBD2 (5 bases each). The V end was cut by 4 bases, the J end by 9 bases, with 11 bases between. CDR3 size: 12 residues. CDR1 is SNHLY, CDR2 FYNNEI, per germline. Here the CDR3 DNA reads TGTGCCAGCAGTGTTAAAGGGGACACGCAGTATTTT. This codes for CASSVKGDTQYF.

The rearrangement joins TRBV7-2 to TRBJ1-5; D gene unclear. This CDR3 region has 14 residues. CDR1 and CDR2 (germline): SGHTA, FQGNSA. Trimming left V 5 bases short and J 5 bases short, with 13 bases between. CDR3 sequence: CASSPPGVDQPQHF. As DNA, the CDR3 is TGTGCCAGCAGCCCCCCCGGGGTAGATCAGCCCCAGCATTTT.

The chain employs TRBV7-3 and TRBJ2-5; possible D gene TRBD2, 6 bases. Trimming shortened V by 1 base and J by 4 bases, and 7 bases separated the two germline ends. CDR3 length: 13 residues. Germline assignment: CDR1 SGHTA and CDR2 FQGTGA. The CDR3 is CASSLNSGETQYF. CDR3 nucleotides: TGTGCCAGCAGCTTAAATAGCGGAGAGACCCAGTACTTC.

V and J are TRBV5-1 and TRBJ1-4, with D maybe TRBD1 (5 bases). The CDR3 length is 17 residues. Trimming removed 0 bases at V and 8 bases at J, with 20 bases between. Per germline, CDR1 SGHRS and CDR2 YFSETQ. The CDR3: CASSLAKRGEGQEKLFF. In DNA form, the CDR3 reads TGCGCCAGCAGCTTGGCCAAGCGGGGCGAGGGTCAAGAAAAACTGTTTTTT. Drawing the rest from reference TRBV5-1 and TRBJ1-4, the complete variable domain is KAGVTQTPRYLIKTRGQQVTLSCSPISGHRSVSWYQQTPGQGLQFLFEYFSETQRNKGNFPGRFSGRQFSNSRSEMNVSTLELGDSALYLCASSLAKRGEGQEKLFFGSGTQLSVL.

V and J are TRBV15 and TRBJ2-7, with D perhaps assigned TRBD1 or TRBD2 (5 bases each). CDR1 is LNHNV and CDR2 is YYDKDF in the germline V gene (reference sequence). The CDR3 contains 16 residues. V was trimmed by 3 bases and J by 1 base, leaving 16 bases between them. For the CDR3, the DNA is TGTGCCACCAGCAGCCCGAGTGGGGGAGAGTCCTACGAGCAGTACTTC. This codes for CATSSPSGGESYEQYF.

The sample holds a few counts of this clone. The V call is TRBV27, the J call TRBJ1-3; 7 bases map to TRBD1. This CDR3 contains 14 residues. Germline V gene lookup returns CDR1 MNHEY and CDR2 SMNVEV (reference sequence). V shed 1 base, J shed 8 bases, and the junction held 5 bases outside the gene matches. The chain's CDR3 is CASSLYPTGDTIYF. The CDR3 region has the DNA TGTGCCAGCAGTTTATACCCCACAGGGGACACCATATATTTT.

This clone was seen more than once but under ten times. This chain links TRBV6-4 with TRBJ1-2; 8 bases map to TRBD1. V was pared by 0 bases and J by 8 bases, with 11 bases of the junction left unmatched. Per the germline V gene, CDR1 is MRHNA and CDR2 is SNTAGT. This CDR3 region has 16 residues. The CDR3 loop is CASSDSSGRGLEGYTF. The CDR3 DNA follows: TGTGCCAGCAGTGACTCGTCTGGCAGGGGGCTAGAGGGCTACACCTTC.

CDR3 amino acids: CASSWRVNTEAFF. In DNA form, the CDR3 reads TGTGCCAGCAGCTGGCGAGTGAACACTGAAGCTTTCTTT. V gene TRBV28 combines with J gene TRBJ1-1, with D unresolved. CDR1 is MDHEN, CDR2 SYDVKM, per germline. This CDR3 contains 13 residues. V was cut by 6 bases and J by 0 bases, with 8 bases left in between.

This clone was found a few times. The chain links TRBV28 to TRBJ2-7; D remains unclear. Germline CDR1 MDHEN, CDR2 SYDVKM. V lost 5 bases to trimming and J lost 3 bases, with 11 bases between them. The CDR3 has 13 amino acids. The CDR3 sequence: CASSPIGGYEQYF. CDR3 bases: TGTGCCAGCAGTCCTATTGGCGGCTACGAGCAGTACTTC.

CDR3 sequence reads: CASSLQETQYF. The CDR3 coding sequence is TGTGCCAGCAGCTTACAAGAGACCCAGTACTTC. This chain uses TRBV7-9 with TRBJ2-5; no firm D call. The CDR3 has 11 amino acids. Trimming cost V 2 bases and J 2 bases, with 0 bases left between them. CDR1 SEHNR and CDR2 FQNEAQ come from the germline V gene (reference sequence).

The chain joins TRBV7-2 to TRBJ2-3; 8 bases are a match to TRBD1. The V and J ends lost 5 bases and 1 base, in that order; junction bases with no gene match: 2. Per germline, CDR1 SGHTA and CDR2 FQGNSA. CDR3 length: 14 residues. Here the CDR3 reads CASSPGQGTDTQYF. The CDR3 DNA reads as TGTGCCAGCAGCCCGGGACAGGGCACAGATACGCAGTATTTT. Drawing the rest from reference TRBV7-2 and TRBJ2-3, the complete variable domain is GAGVSQSPSNKVTEKGKDVELRCDPISGHTALYWYRQSLGQGLEFLIYFQGNSAPDKSGLPSDRFSAERTGGSVSTLTIQRTQQEDSAVYLCASSPGQGTDTQYFGPGTRLTVL.

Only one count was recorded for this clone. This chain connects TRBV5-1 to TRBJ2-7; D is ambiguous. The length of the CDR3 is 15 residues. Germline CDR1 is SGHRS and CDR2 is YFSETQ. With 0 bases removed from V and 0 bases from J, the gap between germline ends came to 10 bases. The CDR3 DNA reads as TGCGCCAGCAGCTTGGCCGACTCGAGCTCCTACGAGCAGTACTTC. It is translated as CASSLADSSSYEQYF.

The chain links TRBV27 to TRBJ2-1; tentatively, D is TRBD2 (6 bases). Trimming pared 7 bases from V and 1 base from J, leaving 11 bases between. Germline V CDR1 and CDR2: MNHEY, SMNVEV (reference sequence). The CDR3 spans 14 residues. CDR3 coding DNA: TGTGCCAGCACCCGACTAGGTTCCTACAATGAGCAGTTCTTC. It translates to CASTRLGSYNEQFF.